Listed here is a single TCR beta chain. Its antigen is still unknown. The source of the sample is a study of cytomegalovirus exposure and HLA in healthy donors. Study-level background: Previous work identified 117 million unique TCR beta sequences from around 200 million T cells.

Notes on the study in general: Immune exposure information comprised only CMV serostatus.

Both 60 Vbeta primers and 13 Jbeta primers went into the PCR. Here immunoSEQ multiplex PCR was the method, and the copy in TCRdb shows in-frame clones only, minus some. Of about 180,000 clones listed, 79% are singletons. J was trimmed by 0 bases and V by 4 bases; bases with no gene match: 7. CDR3 length equals 18 residues. Germline V CDR1 and CDR2: MNHNS, SASEGT. Source material: PBMCs. The J gene is TRBJ2-4, the V gene TRBV6-1; 12 positions match TRBD2. The TCR sequence derives from a woman aged 35 to 49 in good health and CMV-seronegative. The CDR3 DNA is TGTGCCAGCAGTGGCGGACTAGCGGGAATACTAGCCAAAAACATTCAGTACTTC. Encoded protein: CASSGGLAGILAKNIQYF.